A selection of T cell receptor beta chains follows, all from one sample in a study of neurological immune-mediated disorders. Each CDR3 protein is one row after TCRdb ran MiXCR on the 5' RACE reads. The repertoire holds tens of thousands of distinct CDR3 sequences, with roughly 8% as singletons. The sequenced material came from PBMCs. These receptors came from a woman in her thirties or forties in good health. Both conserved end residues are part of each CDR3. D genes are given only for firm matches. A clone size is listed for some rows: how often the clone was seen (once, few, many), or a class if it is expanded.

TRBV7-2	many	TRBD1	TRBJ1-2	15	TGTGCCAGCAGCTCGGGACAGGGGGGTCACTATGGCTACACCTTC	CASSSGQGGHYGYTF
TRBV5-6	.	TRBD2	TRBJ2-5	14	TGTGCCAGCAGCTCGACTAGCGGGGAAGAGACCCAGTACTTC	CASSSTSGEETQYF
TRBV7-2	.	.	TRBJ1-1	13	TGTGCCAGCAGCTTAGCGCTGGGACAAGCAGCTTTCTTT	CASSLALGQAAFF
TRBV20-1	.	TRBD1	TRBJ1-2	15	TGCAGTGCTAGAGACGGGGGACAGGGAACCTATGGCTACACCTTC	CSARDGGQGTYGYTF
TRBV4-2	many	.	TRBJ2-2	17	TGTGCCAGCAGCCAAGATCTCGGCGGTGCGAACACCGGGGAGCTGTTTTTT	CASSQDLGGANTGELFF
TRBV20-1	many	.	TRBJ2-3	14	TGCAGTGCTAGTCTTGGCAGTAGCACAGATACGCAGTATTTT	CSASLGSSTDTQYF
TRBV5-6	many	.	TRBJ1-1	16	TGTGCCAGCAGCGCCCGTAGGGGCTTCATGAACACTGAAGCTTTCTTT	CASSARRGFMNTEAFF
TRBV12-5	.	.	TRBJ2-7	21	TGTGCTAGTGGTTTGGTACTCCCCCAGGTTGGGTTCGGGACCAGCTCCTACGAGCAGTACTTC	CASGLVLPQVGFGTSSYEQYF
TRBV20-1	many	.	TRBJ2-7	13	TGCAGTGCTAGAGAAAACAGGAACTACGAGCAGTACTTC	CSARENRNYEQYF
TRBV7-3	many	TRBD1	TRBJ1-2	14	TGTGCCAGCAGCCCGGGCAGGGGGGACTATGGCTACACCTTC	CASSPGRGDYGYTF
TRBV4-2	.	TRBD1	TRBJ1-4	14	TGTGCCAGCAGCCGCGGACAGGGGGGGGAAAAACTGTTTTTT	CASSRGQGGEKLFF
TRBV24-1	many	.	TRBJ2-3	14	TGTGCCACCAGTGATTTTGGGGTAGAGGATACGCAGTATTTT	CATSDFGVEDTQYF
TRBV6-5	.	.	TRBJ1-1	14	TGTGCCAACACCAATTATAGGGGAGACACTGAAGCTTTCTTT	CANTNYRGDTEAFF
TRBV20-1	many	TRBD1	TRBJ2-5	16	TGCAGTGCTAGAGGGGACGGGGACAGGATACAAGAGACCCAGTACTTC	CSARGDGDRIQETQYF
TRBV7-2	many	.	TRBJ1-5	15	TGTGCCAGCAGCTTAGGGGGAGATAGCAATCAGCCCCAGCATTTT	CASSLGGDSNQPQHF
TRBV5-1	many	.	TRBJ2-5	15	TGCGCCAGCAGCCGTTCACTCCTTGGACAGGAGACCCAGTACTTC	CASSRSLLGQETQYF
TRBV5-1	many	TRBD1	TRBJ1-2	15	TGCGCCAGCAGCTCCACAGGGGGCCCAGACTATGGCTACACCTTC	CASSSTGGPDYGYTF
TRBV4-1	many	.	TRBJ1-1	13	TGCGCCAGCAGCCACCTCCTCGAGGTTGAAGCTTTCTTT	CASSHLLEVEAFF
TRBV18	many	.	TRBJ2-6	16	TGTGCCAGCTCACCCCGGGGCCCCTCTGGGGCCAACGTCCTGACTTTC	CASSPRGPSGANVLTF
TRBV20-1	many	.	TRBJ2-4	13	TGCAGTGCTAGTAATCTAGCCAAAAACATTCAGTACTTC	CSASNLAKNIQYF
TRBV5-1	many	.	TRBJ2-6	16	TGCGCCAGCAGCCTCGGACTGTCCTCTGGGGCCAACGTCCTGACTTTC	CASSLGLSSGANVLTF
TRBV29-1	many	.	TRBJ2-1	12	TGCAGCGTTAGGGGACCCTACAATGAGCAGTTCTTC	CSVRGPYNEQFF
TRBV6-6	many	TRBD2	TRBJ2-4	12	TGTGCCAGCAGCCCGGGGGGGCACATTCAGTACTTC	CASSPGGHIQYF
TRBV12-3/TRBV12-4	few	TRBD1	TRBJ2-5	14	TGTGCCAGCAGCCCCGGGACAGGGAGAGAGACCCAGTACTTC	CASSPGTGRETQYF
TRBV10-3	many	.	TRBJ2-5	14	TGTGCCATCAGTGTTCGGGGACTGCAAGAGACCCAGTACTTC	CAISVRGLQETQYF
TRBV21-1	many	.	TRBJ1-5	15	TGTGCCAGCAGCAAACAATACTGGGTTACCCAGCCCCAGCATTTT	CASSKQYWVTQPQHF
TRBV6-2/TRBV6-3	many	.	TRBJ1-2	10	TGTGCCAGCAGCGGGTATGGCTACACCTTC	CASSGYGYTF
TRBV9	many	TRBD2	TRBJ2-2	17	TGTGCCAGCAGCGTAGATAGCGGGGGGTATCACACCGGGGAGCTGTTTTTT	CASSVDSGGYHTGELFF
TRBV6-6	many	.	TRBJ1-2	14	TGTGCCAGCAGTTACATGGGGGTGGGATACGGCTACACCTTC	CASSYMGVGYGYTF
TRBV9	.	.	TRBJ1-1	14	TGTGCCAGCAGCGTAGAATGGGGGAACACTGAAGCTTTCTTT	CASSVEWGNTEAFF
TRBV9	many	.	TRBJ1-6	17	TGTGCCAGCAGCGTAGCCTTAAAGACAGGCCCTAATTCACCCCTCCACTTT	CASSVALKTGPNSPLHF
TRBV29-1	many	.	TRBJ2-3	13	TGCAGCGTTTATGGGGGGAGAGAAGATACGCAGTATTTT	CSVYGGREDTQYF
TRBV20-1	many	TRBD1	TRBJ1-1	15	TGCAGTGCTAGAGACTTTGGACAGGGGGGGGGTGAAGCTTTCTTT	CSARDFGQGGGEAFF
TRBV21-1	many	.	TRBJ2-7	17	TGTGCCAGCAGCAACCCGGATCCCGGACAGACTTCCTACGAGCAGTACTTC	CASSNPDPGQTSYEQYF
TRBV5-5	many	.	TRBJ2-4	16	TGTGCCAGCAGCTTGTACTCAGGGGACGGCAAAAACATTCAGTACTTC	CASSLYSGDGKNIQYF
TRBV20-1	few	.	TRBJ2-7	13	TGCAGTGCTAGGGGAAAACTTATCTACGAGCAGTACTTC	CSARGKLIYEQYF
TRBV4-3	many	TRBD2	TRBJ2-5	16	TGCGCCAGCAGCCAATCTAGCGGGGGGATGGTCGAGACCCAGTACTTC	CASSQSSGGMVETQYF
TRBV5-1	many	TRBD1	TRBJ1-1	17	TGCGCCAGCAGCTTGGTCTCCGGGACAGGGATGAACACTGAAGCTTTCTTT	CASSLVSGTGMNTEAFF
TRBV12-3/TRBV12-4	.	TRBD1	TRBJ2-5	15	TGTGCCAGCAGTCCCGGACAGGGTGCCGGTAGGACCCAGTACTTC	CASSPGQGAGRTQYF
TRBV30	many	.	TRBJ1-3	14	TGTGCCTGGAGTGTAGTGGGGACTGGAAACACCATATATTTT	CAWSVVGTGNTIYF
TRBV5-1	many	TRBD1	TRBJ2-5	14	TGCGCCAGCAGCACCGAACAGGGGGCAGAGACCCAGTACTTC	CASSTEQGAETQYF
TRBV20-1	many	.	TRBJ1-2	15	TGCAGTGCCCGAGCCCCCAGGGAGAGTCCGTATGGCTACACCTTC	CSARAPRESPYGYTF
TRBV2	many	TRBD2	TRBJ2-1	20	TGTGCCAGCAGTGAAGCGCTTCAATTTATCACTAGCGGGAGCTACAATGAGCAGTTCTTC	CASSEALQFITSGSYNEQFF
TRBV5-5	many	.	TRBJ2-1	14	TGTGCCAGCAGCTTGGTGGGACGGAGTAATGAGCAGTTCTTC	CASSLVGRSNEQFF
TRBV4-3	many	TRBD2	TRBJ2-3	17	TGCGCCAGCAGCCAGATTAATAGCGGGGGAGGCACAGATACGCAGTATTTT	CASSQINSGGGTDTQYF
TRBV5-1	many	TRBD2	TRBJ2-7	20	TGCGCCAGCAGCTTGTACGCGAGCGTACGGACTAGCGGTAGCTCCTACGAGCAGTACTTC	CASSLYASVRTSGSSYEQYF
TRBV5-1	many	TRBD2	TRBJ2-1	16	TGCGCCAGCAGCTTGGCCGGGACTAGCGGGGGGGCGGTCCAGTTCTTC	CASSLAGTSGGAVQFF
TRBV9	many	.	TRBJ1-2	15	TGTGCCAGCAGCGTATCGACAGCGGGGGACTATGGCTACACCTTC	CASSVSTAGDYGYTF
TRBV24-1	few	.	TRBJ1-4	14	TGTGCCACCAGTGATTCAGGGTCGAGTGAAAAACTGTTTTTT	CATSDSGSSEKLFF
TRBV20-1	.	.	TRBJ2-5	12	TGCAGTGCTAGAGGGCAGCCGGAGACCCAGTACTTC	CSARGQPETQYF
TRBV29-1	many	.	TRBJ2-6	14	TGCAGCGTCGCGAACATGTCTGGGGCCAACGTCCTGACTTTC	CSVANMSGANVLTF
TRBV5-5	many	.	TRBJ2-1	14	TGTGCCAGCAGCTTCCCCACCGGCATTAATGAGCAGTTCTTC	CASSFPTGINEQFF
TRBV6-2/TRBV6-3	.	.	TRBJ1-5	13	TGTGCCAGCAGGGACTCGCCTCACCAGCCCCAGAATTTT	CASRDSPHQPQNF